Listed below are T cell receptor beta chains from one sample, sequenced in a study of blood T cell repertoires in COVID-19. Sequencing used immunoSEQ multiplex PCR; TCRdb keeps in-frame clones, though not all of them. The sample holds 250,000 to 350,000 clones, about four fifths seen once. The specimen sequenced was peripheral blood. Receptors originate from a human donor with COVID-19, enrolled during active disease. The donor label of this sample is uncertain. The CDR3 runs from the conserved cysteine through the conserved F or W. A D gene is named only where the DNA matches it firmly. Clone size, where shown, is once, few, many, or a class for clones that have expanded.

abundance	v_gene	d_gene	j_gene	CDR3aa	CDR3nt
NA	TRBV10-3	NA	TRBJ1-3	CAISESPSAGNTIYF	TGTGCCATCAGTGAGTCCCCGTCAGCTGGAAACACCATATATTTT
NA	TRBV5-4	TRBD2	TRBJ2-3	CASSPGLAGGRSDTQYF	TGTGCCAGCAGCCCCGGACTAGCGGGAGGGCGATCAGATACGCAGTATTTT
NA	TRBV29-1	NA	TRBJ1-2	CSAHGGGGYTF	TGCAGCGCCCACGGCGGTGGCGGCTACACCTTC
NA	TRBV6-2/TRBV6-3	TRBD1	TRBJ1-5	CASSPSGGGNQPQHF	TGTGCCAGCAGTCCCTCAGGGGGTGGCAATCAGCCCCAGCATTTT
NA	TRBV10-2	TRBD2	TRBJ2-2	CASRGAGEGTGELFF	TGCGCCAGCAGAGGGGCGGGAGAAGGGACCGGGGAGCTGTTTTTT
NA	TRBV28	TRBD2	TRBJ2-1	CASSLSGLAGRYNEQFF	TGTGCCAGCAGTTTATCTGGACTAGCCGGCCGCTACAATGAGCAGTTCTTC
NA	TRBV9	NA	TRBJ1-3	CASSVEAGAGNTIYF	TGTGCCAGCAGCGTAGAGGCAGGGGCTGGAAACACCATATATTTT
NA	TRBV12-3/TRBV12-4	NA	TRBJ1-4	CASSPWEAEKLFF	TGTGCCAGCAGTCCCTGGGAGGCTGAAAAACTGTTTTTT
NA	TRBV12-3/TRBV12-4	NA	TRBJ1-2	CATSRGVSGYTF	TGTGCCACCAGTCGGGGGGTTAGCGGCTACACCTTC
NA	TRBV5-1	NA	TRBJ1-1	CASSLVAGVNTEAFF	TGCGCCAGCAGCTTGGTGGCGGGGGTGAACACTGAAGCTTTCTTT
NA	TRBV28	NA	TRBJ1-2	CASSPNYGYTF	TGTGCCAGCAGTCCAAACTATGGCTACACCTTC
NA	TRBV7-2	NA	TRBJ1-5	CASSLDGDLNQPQHF	TGTGCCAGCAGCTTAGACGGAGACCTCAATCAGCCCCAGCATTTT
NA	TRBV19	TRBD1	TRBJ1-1	CASSKGGRGGTEAFF	TGTGCCAGTAGTAAAGGGGGCAGGGGAGGAACTGAAGCTTTCTTT
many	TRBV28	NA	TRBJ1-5	CASLDSNQPQHF	TGTGCCAGCCTAGACAGCAATCAGCCCCAGCATTTT
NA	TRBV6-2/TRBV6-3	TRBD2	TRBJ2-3	CASSPMTSGRTDTQYF	TGTGCCAGCAGTCCGATGACTAGCGGTCGCACAGATACGCAGTATTTT
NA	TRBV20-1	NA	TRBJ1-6	CSASGADYNSPLHF	TGCAGTGCGAGTGGAGCGGATTATAATTCACCCCTCCACTTT
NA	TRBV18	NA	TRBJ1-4	CASSLTTNEKLFF	TGTGCCAGCTCACTAACAACTAATGAAAAACTGTTTTTT
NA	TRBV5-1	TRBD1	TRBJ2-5	CASSLAGQGGETQYF	TGCGCCAGCAGCTTGGCGGGACAGGGCGGCGAGACCCAGTACTTC
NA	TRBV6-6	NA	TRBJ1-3	CASSDGGSGNTIYF	TGTGCCAGCAGTGACGGGGGGTCTGGAAACACCATATATTTT
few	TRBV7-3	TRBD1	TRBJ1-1	CASSPGTGGARAEAFF	TGTGCCAGCAGCCCCGGGACAGGGGGCGCAAGGGCTGAAGCTTTCTTT
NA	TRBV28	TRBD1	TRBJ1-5	CASEDRGRGNQPQHF	TGTGCCAGCGAGGACAGGGGACGGGGCAATCAGCCCCAGCATTTT
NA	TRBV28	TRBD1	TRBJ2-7	CASSSPGQTYEQYF	TGTGCCAGCAGTTCCCCGGGACAGACCTACGAGCAGTACTTC
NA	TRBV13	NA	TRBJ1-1	CASSLPRSRGAEAFF	TGTGCCAGCAGCTTACCGCGGAGCCGGGGGGCTGAAGCTTTCTTT
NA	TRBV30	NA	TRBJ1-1	CAWSVTFIEAFF	TGTGCCTGGAGTGTAACTTTCATCGAGGCTTTCTTT
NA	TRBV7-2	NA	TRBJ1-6	CASSPATGQRSPLHF	TGTGCCAGCAGCCCCGCCACAGGGCAGCGATCACCCCTCCACTTT
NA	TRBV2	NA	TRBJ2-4	CASSEESHGDLLAKNIQYF	TGTGCCAGCAGTGAGGAGTCCCACGGTGACCTTCTAGCCAAAAACATTCAGTACTTC
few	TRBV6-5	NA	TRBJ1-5	CASSPPVDNQPQHF	TGTGCCAGCAGTCCCCCGGTCGACAATCAGCCCCAGCATTTT
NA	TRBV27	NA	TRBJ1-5	CALPWGGPPYSNQPQHF	TGTGCCCTACCCTGGGGGGGCCCACCGTATAGCAATCAGCCCCAGCATTTT
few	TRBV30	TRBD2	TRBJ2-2	CAWGLAGVRVTGELFF	TGTGCCTGGGGACTAGCGGGAGTTCGGGTCACCGGGGAGCTGTTTTTT
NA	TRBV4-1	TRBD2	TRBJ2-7	CASSQERTSGSYEQYF	TGCGCCAGCAGCCAAGAAAGGACTAGCGGTAGCTACGAGCAGTACTTC
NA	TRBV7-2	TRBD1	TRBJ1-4	CASRMTGDPVGEKLFF	TGTGCCAGCAGGATGACAGGGGACCCCGTCGGGGAAAAACTGTTTTTT
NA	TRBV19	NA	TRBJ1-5	CASSSTDIQPQHF	TGTGCCAGTAGTTCCACGGACATTCAGCCCCAGCATTTT
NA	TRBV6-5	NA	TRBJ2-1	CASSTGRGGNEQFF	TGTGCCAGCTCGACAGGTCGAGGTGGCAATGAGCAGTTCTTC
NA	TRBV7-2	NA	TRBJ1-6	CASSLRNLENSPLHF	TGTGCCAGCAGCTTGCGGAACCTGGAGAATTCACCCCTCCACTTT
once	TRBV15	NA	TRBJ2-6	CATSSPRGSGANVLTF	TGTGCCACCAGCAGTCCCCGGGGATCTGGGGCCAACGTCCTGACTTTC
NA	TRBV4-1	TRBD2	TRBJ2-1	CASSQVGTNRDPYNSYNEQFF	TGCGCCAGCAGCCAGGTGGGGACTAACCGCGATCCTTACAACTCCTACAATGAGCAGTTCTTC
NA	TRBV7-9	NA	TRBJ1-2	CASSLAEGGVYGYTF	TGTGCCAGCAGTTTAGCAGAGGGAGGAGTATATGGCTACACCTTC
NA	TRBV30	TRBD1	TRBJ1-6	CAWSAGTGVHF	TGTGCCTGGAGTGCCGGGACAGGCGTCCACTTT
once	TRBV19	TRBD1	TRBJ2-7	CASSPTTGDGEQYF	TGTGCCAGTAGTCCGACAACAGGGGATGGCGAGCAGTACTTC
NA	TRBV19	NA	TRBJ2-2	CASSIGAGTITGELFF	TGTGCCAGTAGTATAGGGGCCGGGACAATAACCGGGGAGCTGTTTTTT
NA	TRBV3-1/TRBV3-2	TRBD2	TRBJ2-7	CASSPLGGSSYEQYF	TGTGCCAGCAGCCCCCTCGGGGGGAGCAGCTACGAGCAGTACTTC
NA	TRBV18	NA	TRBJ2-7	CASSPGQDEQYF	TGTGCCAGCTCACCAGGGCAGGACGAGCAGTACTTC
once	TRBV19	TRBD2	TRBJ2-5	CASSMGRGGETQYF	TGTGCCAGTAGTATGGGGAGGGGAGGAGAGACCCAGTACTTC
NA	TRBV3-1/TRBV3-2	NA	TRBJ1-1	CASSHSERGSTEAFF	TGTGCCAGCAGCCATTCCGAGCGCGGAAGCACTGAAGCTTTCTTT
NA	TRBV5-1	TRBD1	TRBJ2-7	CASSLSGQSSYEQYF	TGCGCCAGCAGCTTGTCGGGACAGAGCTCCTACGAGCAGTACTTC
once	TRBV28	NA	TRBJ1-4	CATWDTANEKLFF	TGTGCCACCTGGGACACCGCTAATGAAAAACTGTTTTTT
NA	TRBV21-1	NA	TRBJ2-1	CASSKEVLAGVPYNEQFF	TGTGCCAGCAGCAAAGAGGTGTTAGCGGGAGTGCCCTACAATGAGCAGTTCTTC
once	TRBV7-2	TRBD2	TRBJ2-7	CASSLSGTSGISSNEQYF	TGTGCCAGCAGCCTCTCCGGGACTAGCGGGATCAGTAGCAACGAGCAGTACTTC
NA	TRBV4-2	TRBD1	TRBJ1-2	CASSQLQGATGYTF	TGTGCCAGCAGCCAACTACAGGGGGCGACTGGCTACACCTTC
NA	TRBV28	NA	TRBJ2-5	CASSLQETQYF	TGTGCCAGCAGTCTACAAGAGACCCAGTACTTC